Below, one TCR beta chain is given with its context. Antigen unknown. Libraries were prepared by immunoSEQ multiplex PCR; TCRdb keeps only in-frame clonotypes and omits some of them. This sample yields more than 95,000 clones, of which about 83% are seen a single time; over 4% belongs to the top ten. The CDR3 is 14 residues long. CDR1 and CDR2 (germline): MNHNS, SASEGT. V gave up 6 bases and J gave up 6 bases, with 14 bases separating them. This sample is part of a study of radiotherapy plus CTLA-4 blockade in lung cancer. Study-wide results and limits: Expansion of tumor-derived TCR clones was observed in blood after radiotherapy plus ipilimumab.

This sequence joins TRBV6-1 and TRBJ2-2; D may be TRBD1 (6 bases). The input for sequencing was peripheral blood, taken from a patient treated with radiotherapy plus ipilimumab. The receptor's source is a human donor with non-small cell lung cancer who had a partial response to radiotherapy plus ipilimumab. The CDR3 loop reads CASRTMRQAGELFF. In DNA form, the CDR3 reads TGTGCCAGCAGAACCATGAGACAGGCCGGGGAGCTGTTTTTT.